This T cell receptor (beta chain) was sequenced for a study of blood T cell repertoires in COVID-19. Study summary: The United States, Italy and Spain supplied acute and convalescent COVID-19 samples.

Some clones are missing from TCRdb's copy, which holds only in-frame ones; the method was immunoSEQ multiplex PCR. The sample lists roughly 250,000 clones, about nine tenths occurring once. The CDR3 extends over 16 amino acids. V lost 2 bases and J lost 1, with 13 bases in between. Germline V gene data show CDR1 as SNHLY and CDR2 as FYNNEI. This clonotype was sampled from a man in his sixties who had recovered from COVID-19. This rearrangement joins TRBV2 to TRBJ2-3, with a weak D call TRBD1 (7 bases). Specimen: peripheral blood. This CDR3 reads CASSETPRGGTDTQYF. DNA for the CDR3: TGTGCCAGCAGTGAAACGCCCAGGGGGGGCACAGATACGCAGTATTTT.